This TCR beta chain was sequenced in a study of blood T cell repertoires in COVID-19 (TCRdb year 2020). Broadly, across the study: The collaborator samples originated in the United States, Italy and Spain and spanned the acute and convalescent phases of COVID-19. The material from the prospective study consisted of cDNA or gDNA derived from T cells, B-cell-depleted T cells, or PBMCs. Subjects who had been exposed to COVID-19, were actively infected with it, or had recovered from it provided the deeply sampled blood TCRbeta repertoires that made up the dataset. A freely available public database, intended as a resource for researchers studying the immune response to SARS-CoV-2, is where the repertoires were released. Samples were obtained from the ongoing ImmuneRACE study (first 160 participants) and from 1,000 to 1,500 subjects provided by 6 global collaborators. Sample metadata almost always included a de-identified subject ID, COVID-19 status, age in years and sex. Where available, HLA class I and class II types were taken from metadata supplied by the sample provider and were not determined by assay-based typing.

This clone has just a few counts. No cognate antigen has been identified for it. Per-base qualities were not stored, and no clone one base away is much larger. Each collaborating institution followed its own protocols to collect whole blood in K2EDTA tubes. For TCRbeta analysis, collaborators shipped samples in one of three forms: frozen whole blood, isolated PBMCs, or DNA extracted from either of those sample types. TCRbeta CDR3 regions were amplified from genomic DNA using the immunoSEQ Assay, a bias-controlled multiplex PCR. From the authors' description of their analysis: The number of nucleated cells in each sample was estimated by amplification of reference gene primers within the assay. Sequence reads were collapsed and filtered to measure the absolute abundance of every unique TCRbeta CDR3 rearrangement. Productive Simpson clonality was computed per sample as the square root of Simpson's diversity index over productive rearrangements. This immuneACCESS table, as held by TCRdb, lists in-frame sequences with V and J called but not all clones. Of the missing ones, under half trace to an unresolved V gene in checked studies; the others have no known cause. V and J calls and clone size are as listed in that table; D and trimming were resolved from the DNA. Across this sample there are roughly 10,000 clones, with 75% to 90% seen only once. The biggest ten clones account for 7.7% of the sample.

The CDR1 and CDR2 encoded by the germline V gene are MDHEN and SYDVKM. From the cysteine up to the phenylalanine, the CDR3 has a length of 16 residues. Only CDR3 DNA is held: 48 bases, read in frame from base 1. Trimming leaves V shorter by 6 bases and J shorter by 1 base, with the junction holding 9 bases beyond the gene matches. What the authors observed across the whole study: The amount of clinical and demographic metadata varied by source and participant and was provided uncurated.

The receptor was isolated from a man in his 70s with active COVID-19. The V gene is TRBV28 and the J gene is TRBJ1-5; the central 7 bases match TRBD1. What was sequenced was peripheral blood. The nucleotide sequence is TGTGCCAGCAGACCTCCGGGACAGAGGAGCAATCAGCCCCAGCATTTT. Its protein reads: CASRPPGQRSNQPQHF.